The 16 T cell receptor beta chains below come from one sample, sequenced in a study of OX40 agonist ivuxolimab in advanced cancers. Profiling relied on immunoSEQ multiplex PCR, and the TCRdb table lists in-frame clones only, not all of them. The sample includes about 67,000 clones, roughly 80% seen only once; the top ten take 5.5%. Here the sequenced sample was CD4+ or CD8+ T cells sorted from blood, taken in a trial of the OX40 agonist ivuxolimab. All receptors derive from an adult with an advanced solid tumor such as melanoma, head and neck, liver or kidney cancer.

The V and J genes are TRBV28 and TRBJ2-1; D call uncertain. Germline V lookup: CDR1 MDHEN, CDR2 SYDVKM. Trimming took 6 bases from V and 9 from J, leaving 12 bases between them. CDR3 length: 12 residues. In DNA form, the CDR3 reads TGTGCCAGCAGCTTAGGGTCAAGTGAGCAGTTCTTC. It encodes CASSLGSSEQFF.

The chain is built from TRBV4-1 and TRBJ1-2; the D is unclear. V was trimmed by 4 bases and J by 4 bases, leaving 13 bases between them. The CDR3 sequence is 14 residues long. Per the germline V gene, CDR1 is MGHRA and CDR2 is YSYEKL. The CDR3 DNA reads as TGCGCCAGCAGCCCCCTGGAGGGAGGCTATGGCTACACCTTC. Amino acid sequence: CASSPLEGGYGYTF.

V gene TRBV5-4 combines with J gene TRBJ2-2, with D perhaps matching TRBD2 (5 bases). CDR1 and CDR2 from the germline V gene are SGHNT and YYREEE (reference sequence). The CDR3 sequence is 13 residues long. Trimming removed 5 bases from V and 3 bases from J, with 8 bases in between. The CDR3 nucleotides read TGTGCCAGCAGACTAGAGGACACCGGGGAGCTGTTTTTT. This translates into CASRLEDTGELFF.

This clone was seen a handful of times. DNA for the CDR3: TGTGCCAGCAGCGGGGGAGGTGGCACAGATACGCAGTATTTT. Its protein product is CASSGGGGTDTQYF. This chain joins TRBV28 and TRBJ2-3; TRBD2 might be the D (6 bases). Between the trimmed V and J ends, which lost 6 bases and 1 base, there was a span of 11 bases. This CDR3 is 14 amino acids long. Germline V gives CDR1 MDHEN, CDR2 SYDVKM.

V usage is TRBV5-8 and J usage is TRBJ2-1; D remains ambiguous. From germline, CDR1 is SGHTS and CDR2 YDEGEE. V was shortened by 0 bases and J by 8 bases, with 9 bases between the two germline ends. CDR3 size: 13 residues. CDR3 coding DNA: TGTGCCAGCAGCTTGGGGGGTTCGGATGAGCAGTTCTTC. This gives the protein CASSLGGSDEQFF.

In regard to this clone: This same CDR3 is encoded by further DNA sequences in the sample. The rearrangement uses TRBV27 and TRBJ2-7, with 7 positions matching TRBD2. V trimming: 5 bases; J trimming: 4 bases; junction bases outside the gene matches: 5. Germline lookup yields CDR1 MNHEY and CDR2 SMNVEV (reference sequence). This CDR3 has 13 residues. The CDR3 protein is CASSLSGAYEQYF. CDR3 sequence (DNA): TGTGCCAGCAGTCTAAGCGGGGCATACGAGCAGTACTTC.

The chain uses TRBV5-5 and TRBJ2-7; D ambiguous. CDR3 length: 13 amino acids. Germline loops: CDR1 SGHKS, CDR2 YYEKEE (reference sequence). V gave up 2 bases and J gave up 6 bases, with 12 bases separating them. This CDR3 is CASSFTLGTEQYF. The CDR3 nucleotides read TGTGCCAGCAGCTTCACCCTAGGTACCGAGCAGTACTTC.

The rearrangement uses TRBV7-7 and TRBJ1-1; tentative D call: TRBD1 (5 bases). Trimming shortened V by 5 bases and J by 8 bases, and 15 bases separated the two germline ends. This CDR3 is 13 amino acids long. Germline CDR1 SSHAT, CDR2 FNYEAQ (reference sequence). The CDR3 spells CASSPVGEGEAFF. The DNA of the CDR3 is TGTGCCAGCAGCCCGGTAGGGGAGGGCGAAGCTTTCTTT.

There are a few counts of this clone. This chain joins TRBV28 and TRBJ2-7; 11 nucleotides line up with TRBD2. Losses at the gene ends were 5 bases for V and 2 bases for J; bases not matched to a gene: 5. Looked up from germline, CDR1 is MDHEN and CDR2 is SYDVKM. The CDR3 extends over 15 amino acids. The CDR3 nucleotides are TGTGCCAGCAGTGCGACACTAGCGGGAGCCTACGAGCAGTACTTC. This sequence encodes CASSATLAGAYEQYF.

The chain carries TRBV5-6 and TRBJ1-6, with D tentatively TRBD1 (6 bases). Between the trimmed V and J ends, which lost 3 bases and 9 bases, there was a span of 13 bases. The germline CDR1 and CDR2 sequences are SGHDT and YYEEEE. The CDR3 is 14 amino acids. CDR3 sequence (DNA): TGTGCCAGCAGCTCGGGACAATTCAGTTCACCCCTCCACTTT. Protein: CASSSGQFSSPLHF.

The J gene is TRBJ2-2, the V gene TRBV7-9; 8 bases line up with TRBD1. The CDR3 is 14 residues long. Germline values: CDR1 SEHNR, CDR2 FQNEAQ (reference sequence). V gave up 10 bases and J gave up 7 bases; unmatched junction bases: 11. CDR3: CAIPSQGAVGELFF. The DNA of the CDR3 is TGTGCCATTCCTTCTCAGGGGGCAGTCGGGGAGCTGTTTTTT. The full variable domain, its missing parts supplied by reference TRBV7-9 and TRBJ2-2, is DTGVSQNPRHKITKRGQNVTFRCDPISEHNRLYWYRQTLGQGPEFLTYFQNEAQLEKSRLLSDRFSAERPKGSFSTLEIQRTEQGDSAMYLCAIPSQGAVGELFFGEGSRLTVL.

V gene TRBV5-8 combines with J gene TRBJ2-2, with TRBD2 identical over 10 bases. The CDR3 covers 18 residues. V lost 1 base to trimming and J lost 1 base; unmatched junction nucleotides: 7. Germline CDR1 reads SGHTS; CDR2 reads YDEGEE. CDR3 sequence reads: CASSLQREGPQNTGELFF. The CDR3, as DNA: TGTGCCAGCAGCTTGCAGCGGGAGGGCCCTCAGAACACCGGGGAGCTGTTTTTT.

The chain is built from TRBV28 and TRBJ1-4; unclear D gene. CDR3 length: 12 residues. Deletions cut 4 bases from V and 4 bases from J, with 4 bases between. Looked up from germline, CDR1 is MDHEN and CDR2 is SYDVKM. The CDR3 region is CASSYLNEKLFF. CDR3 in DNA: TGTGCCAGCAGTTACCTTAATGAAAAACTGTTTTTT.

V and J are TRBV6-6 and TRBJ2-1, with 8 positions matching TRBD1. The CDR3 is 15 amino acids. Trimming at V came to 2 bases and at J to 4 bases, leaving 4 bases not matched to a gene. From germline, CDR1 is MNHNY and CDR2 SVGAGI (reference sequence). The CDR3 reads CASSYADRVYNEQFF. The CDR3 nucleotides read TGTGCCAGCAGTTACGCGGACAGGGTTTACAATGAGCAGTTCTTC.

The chain employs TRBV5-8 and TRBJ2-5, with 9 bases aligning to TRBD1. The J segment lost 5 bases and the V segment lost 3 bases, leaving 8 bases of the junction unmatched. Germline V gene sequence: CDR1 SGHTS, CDR2 YDEGEE. This CDR3 is 15 amino acids long. For the CDR3, the DNA is TGTGCCAGCAGCTCCCCCCGGGACAGGGTGGAGACCCAGTACTTC. Its protein is CASSSPRDRVETQYF.

J is TRBJ2-5 and V is TRBV7-6, with TRBD1 matching 8 bases. The V segment lost 5 bases and the J segment 5 bases; nucleotides outside the gene matches: 7. This CDR3 comprises 14 residues. CDR1 SGHVS and CDR2 FNYEAQ come from the germline V gene. Here the CDR3 DNA reads TGTGCCAGCAGCGACCCAGGGGGCCAGGAGACCCAGTACTTC. It encodes CASSDPGGQETQYF.